This record covers a single TCR beta chain. Its target is not known. Total RNA extraction was carried out from unfractionated whole blood. The data derive from a study of human T cells and chemical hapten exposure. As for the study in general: Minor volume differences among pooled libraries chiefly drove per-sample TCR yield variation.

In the authors' workflow: Samples ranged from roughly 20,000 to 700,000 TCRs, with a median of approximately 100,000. TCRdb fed the 5' RACE reads into MiXCR, producing one record per CDR3 protein. The V and J calls reflect TCRdb's pipeline rather than the authors' work. The data show approximately 140,000 distinct CDR3 sequences, roughly 4% seen once. General study results and limits: Sensitization with DPC brought no change to TCRs above 1 in 1000 in frequency.

This clonotype originated in a female donor in good health.

CDR3 residues: CASSQGFAGNNEQFF. For the CDR3, the DNA is TGTGCCAGCAGCCAAGGTTTCGCAGGGAATAATGAGCAGTTCTTC. The chain couples TRBV4-2 to TRBJ2-1, with D possibly matching TRBD1 (5 bases). The V end was cut by 1 base, the J end by 7 bases, with 14 bases between. The CDR3 is 15 residues long. Germline lookup yields CDR1 LGHNA and CDR2 YNFKEQ.